This T cell receptor beta chain was identified in a study of regulatory and conventional T cells in RAG deficiency listed by TCRdb under 2017. Turning to the overall study: Autoimmunity is frequently linked to hypomorphic RAG mutations in combined immunodeficiency or atypical SCID. The study used high-throughput TCR beta sequencing to compare repertoire diversity and composition of Treg, conventional CD4+ and CD8+ T cells between RAG-deficient patients and healthy controls.

Details on this clone: What this receptor recognizes is not known. Per-base quality was not reported, and no clone a single base away is much larger than it.

Receptor libraries were prepared by the immunoSEQ multiplex PCR assay. Rearranged TCR beta chain products were amplified from genomic DNA of sorted T-cell subsets and sequenced. In the paper's pipeline: Repertoire diversity of productive TCR beta rearrangements was quantified using Shannon entropy and Simpson indices. Clonal expansion was assessed using the summed frequency of the 100 most abundant productive TCR beta clonotypes among total reads. A self-reactivity index based on amino acid usage at CDR3beta positions 6 and 7 was applied to the TRB repertoires. Two-way ANOVA was applied to the repertoire analyses, whereas Student t or Mann-Whitney tests were applied to the flow cytometric analyses. TCRdb mirrors the immuneACCESS table, restricted to in-frame sequences. Some clones are absent from its copies; in checked studies, under half trace to an unresolved V gene, and the reason for the others is unknown. The DNA gave D and trimming, while V, J and clone size come from that table. This sample is represented by about 6,100 clones; 80% to 95% of them were singletons. In total, the top ten clones hold 40% to 60% of the sample.

From the cysteine through the phenylalanine, the CDR3 covers 16 amino acids. Only the CDR3 portion is preserved as DNA: 48 bases, with reading frame beginning at the first base. Trimmed from V: 3 bases; trimmed from J: 4 bases; junction bases lacking a gene match: 7. CDR1 MGHRA and CDR2 YSYEKL are derived from the germline V gene. Here is what the overall study found, with its caveats: Unique TCR beta sequences from Treg cells were around 100-fold fewer in Omenn syndrome and CID/AS patients than controls, versus 7.5 to 10-fold for other subsets. The CD25-high CD127-low cells sorted from Omenn syndrome patients may be peripherally activated cells rather than true Treg cells. Some T-cell subset analyses were not done for some subjects. Markedly lower Shannon entropy and higher Simpson indices were observed in RAG-deficient patients than in control T-cell subpopulations. All patient T-cell subsets had shorter CDR3 lengths; Omenn syndrome patients showed >75% Treg-Tconv repertoire overlap at nucleotide and amino acid level.

The study included eight patients with RAG deficiency, of whom one had SCID, two had Omenn syndrome and five had combined immunodeficiency or atypical SCID. Before genomic DNA extraction, CD8+ T cells without CD4 were isolated from blood. This chain joins TRBV4-1 to TRBJ2-2; 8 bases in the middle match TRBD1. The sequencing sample was made of CD8+ T cells sorted from blood. This clonotype was obtained from a human donor with RAG deficiency presenting as severe combined immunodeficiency. CDR3 loop: CASSHWDRTSTGELFF. The DNA sequence reads TGCGCCAGCAGCCATTGGGACAGGACTTCCACCGGGGAGCTGTTTTTT.